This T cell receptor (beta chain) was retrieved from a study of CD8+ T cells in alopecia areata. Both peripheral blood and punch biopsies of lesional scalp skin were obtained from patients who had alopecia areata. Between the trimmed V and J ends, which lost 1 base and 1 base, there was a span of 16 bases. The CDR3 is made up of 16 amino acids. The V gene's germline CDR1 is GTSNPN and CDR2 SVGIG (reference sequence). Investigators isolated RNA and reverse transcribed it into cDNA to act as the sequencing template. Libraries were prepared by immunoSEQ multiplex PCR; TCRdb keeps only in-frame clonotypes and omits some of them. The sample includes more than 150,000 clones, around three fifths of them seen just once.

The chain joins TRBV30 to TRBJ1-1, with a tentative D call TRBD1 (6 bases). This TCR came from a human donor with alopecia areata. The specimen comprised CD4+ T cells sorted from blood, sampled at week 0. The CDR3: CAWSDWKRQANTEAFF. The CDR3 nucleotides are TGTGCCTGGAGTGATTGGAAGAGACAGGCGAACACTGAAGCTTTCTTT.